The clone carrying this T cell receptor beta chain was counted many times. Amplified TCR beta CDR3 regions derived from RNA transcripts. The HTBI set primed first-round TCR CDR3 RT-PCR. TCRdb recomputed calls from the multiplex PCR reads with MiXCR, one row per CDR3 protein. Of more than 300,000 distinct CDR3 sequences in the sample, about 13% were seen once. The data were taken from a study of T cells in Graves' hyperthyroidism and ophthalmopathy. CDR3 length: 13 residues. Germline values: CDR1 SEHNR, CDR2 FQNEAQ (reference sequence). The germline V and J ends were trimmed by 5 bases and 6 bases, with 14 bases remaining between them.

The sample comprised blood. The chain employs TRBV7-9 and TRBJ2-7; D gene uncertain. This sequence originates from a woman aged 18-29 years with Graves' hyperthyroidism. The CDR3 nucleotides read TGTGCCAGCAGCCCCGAGGCCCCCTCCGAGCAGTACTTC. It yields the protein CASSPEAPSEQYF.